Following are 32 T cell receptor beta chains from one sample sequenced in a study of spatial heterogeneity in lung cancer. Described time point: blood at routine non-recurrence follow-up after resection. Extraction of whole RNA from tumor, nontumor lung or frozen PBMC preceded unsorted sequencing. TCRdb passed the 5' RACE reads through MiXCR, listing each CDR3 protein once. The profile shows about 30,000 distinct CDR3 sequences, around 6% of them singletons. Sample: PBMCs, taken at follow-up. The receptors here all came from a male donor with early-stage non-small cell lung cancer.

The table lists this clonotype with a count of one. Compared with germline, one end of the junction differs, possibly owing to a read error. V gene TRBV2 combines with J gene TRBJ1-5, with D unresolved. The length of the CDR3 is 15 residues. Germline V gives CDR1 SNHLY, CDR2 FYNNEI. Here the CDR3 reads CASTDLGRLDQPRHF. For the CDR3, the DNA is TGTGCCAGCACCGACTTAGGCAGGCTCGATCAGCCCCGGCATTTT.

This clonotype was counted between two and nine times. The chain recombines TRBV19 with TRBJ1-6; maybe TRBD1 (5 bases). Germline CDR1 LNHDA, CDR2 SQIVND (reference sequence). Deletions cut 7 bases from V and 6 bases from J, with 13 bases between. CDR3 length equals 14 residues. The CDR3 here is CASTPDGGNSPLHF. CDR3 coding DNA: TGTGCCAGTACCCCGGACGGGGGTAATTCACCCCTCCACTTT. The entire variable domain, with the rest obtained from reference TRBV19 and TRBJ1-6, is as follows: DGGITQSPKYLFRKEGQNVTLSCEQNLNHDAMYWYRQDPGQGLRLIYYSQIVNDFQKGDIAEGYSVSREKKESFPLTVTSAQKNPTAFYLCASTPDGGNSPLHFGNGTRLTVT.

This clonotype has a count of ten or more. This chain uses TRBV6-6 with TRBJ2-7, with D possibly matching TRBD2 (7 bases). Trimming took 6 bases from V and 9 from J, leaving 21 bases between them. Germline loops: CDR1 MNHNY, CDR2 SVGAGI (reference sequence). This CDR3 comprises 14 residues. The CDR3 here is CASSRPEGGPGQYF. The CDR3 DNA follows: TGTGCCAGCAGCCGGCCGGAGGGGGGGCCTGGGCAGTACTTC.

This clonotype was seen repeatedly, ten times or more. The chain couples TRBV5-1 to TRBJ2-7; TRBD1 aligns across 8 bases. In germline, CDR1 is SGHRS, CDR2 YFSETQ. The CDR3 is made up of 14 amino acids. V gave up 4 bases and J gave up 4 bases; unmatched junction bases: 7. CDR3 DNA: TGCGCCAGCAGCCCAGGACAGGGTTTGTACGAGCAGTACTTC. This sequence encodes CASSPGQGLYEQYF.

As for this clonotype: A much larger clone sits a single nucleotide away, making a read error possible. The gene calls are TRBV14 and TRBJ2-5; unclear D gene. The CDR3 covers 15 residues. V gave up 0 bases and J gave up 5 bases, with 13 bases separating them. CDR1 SGHDN and CDR2 FVKESK come from the germline V gene. CDR3 DNA: TGTGCCAGCAGCCAAGAACTGGGTCTTGTGGAGACCCAGTACTTC. It is translated as CASSQELGLVETQYF.

This clonotype was seen many times. The gene calls are TRBV11-3 and TRBJ1-1, with a tentative D call TRBD1 (6 bases). This CDR3 has 15 amino acids. Germline assignment: CDR1 SGHNT and CDR2 YENEEA. Deletions cut 4 bases from V and 1 base from J, with 13 bases between. The CDR3 sequence: CASSSGHRKNTEAFF. DNA for the CDR3: TGTGCCAGCAGCTCGGGACACCGAAAGAACACTGAAGCTTTCTTT.

This clonotype was seen many times. The V call is TRBV7-6, the J call TRBJ1-5; D not certain. Germline loops: CDR1 SGHVS, CDR2 FNYEAQ. CDR3 length: 13 residues. V was cut by 0 bases and J by 7 bases, with 7 bases left in between. The CDR3 bases are TGTGCCAGCAGCTTAGCCGTAACCCAGCCCCAGCATTTT. It yields the protein CASSLAVTQPQHF.

This clonotype was observed at least ten times. This rearrangement joins TRBV6-5 to TRBJ2-7; D may correspond to TRBD1 or TRBD2 (5 bases each). CDR3 size: 14 residues. Trimming removed 6 bases from V and 2 bases from J, with 14 bases in between. Germline V lookup: CDR1 MNHEY, CDR2 SVGAGI. CDR3 DNA: TGTGCCAGCAGACTGACCAGGGAGACCTACGAGCAGTACTTC. Translation: CASRLTRETYEQYF.

Points on this clonotype: One base away lies a much larger clone, so this may be a sequencing read error. The chain has TRBV19 and TRBJ1-2, with D maybe TRBD1 (5 bases). The CDR3 sequence is 14 residues long. The germline gives CDR1 LNHDA, CDR2 SQIVND (reference sequence). Deletions cut 3 bases from V and 4 bases from J, with 12 bases between. The CDR3 nucleotides are TGTGCCAGTAGTATGACCCGGGACTTCTATGGCTACACCTTC. It specifies CASSMTRDFYGYTF. The full variable domain, its missing parts supplied by reference TRBV19 and TRBJ1-2, is DGGITQSPKYLFRKEGQNVTLSCEQNLNHDAMYWYRQDPGQGLRLIYYSQIVNDFQKGDIAEGYSVSREKKESFPLTVTSAQKNPTAFYLCASSMTRDFYGYTFGSGTRLTVV.

Concerning this clonotype itself: One base away lies a much larger clone, so this may be a sequencing read error. This chain joins TRBV20-1 and TRBJ2-1, with a tentative D call TRBD2 (6 bases). This CDR3 spans 14 amino acids. The germline CDR1 and CDR2 sequences are DFQATT and SNEGSKA (reference sequence). CDR3 bases: TGCAATGCTCCCGGGCGGGATTCCTACAATGAGCAGTTCTTC. The encoded protein is CNAPGRDSYNEQFF.

This clonotype was observed many times. The CDR3 reads CATGKGARSQETQYF. The DNA of the CDR3 is TGTGCCACCGGCAAAGGGGCGAGGTCACAAGAGACCCAGTACTTC. This chain links TRBV24-1 with TRBJ2-5, with TRBD1 as a possible D gene (5 bases). CDR1 is KGHDR, CDR2 SFDVKD, per germline. V was cut by 9 bases and J by 2 bases, with 18 bases left in between. The CDR3 totals 15 residues.

This clonotype was seen at least ten times. The chain is built from TRBV18 and TRBJ1-5, with TRBD1 matching 9 bases. Germline values: CDR1 KGHSH, CDR2 LQKENI. V shed 3 bases and J 4 bases; nucleotides not matched to a gene: 7. The CDR3 is made up of 16 amino acids. The CDR3 bases are TGTGCCAGCTCACCGGGACAGGGAACACCTAATCAGCCCCAGCATTTT. Translated: CASSPGQGTPNQPQHF.

This clonotype was observed at least ten times. The J gene is TRBJ2-7, the V gene TRBV3-1; no reliable D call. Germline values: CDR1 LGHDT, CDR2 YNNKEL (reference sequence). The V end lost 0 bases, the J end lost 2 bases, and 11 bases lay between the germline ends. CDR3 length: 15 amino acids. The DNA of the CDR3 is TGTGCCAGCAGCCAAGAAGGTGGACCCCCCTACGAGCAGTACTTC. It encodes CASSQEGGPPYEQYF.

The sample holds many counts of this clonotype. J is TRBJ2-7 and V is TRBV9; D uncertain. The germline V and J ends were trimmed by 1 base and 1 base, with 21 bases remaining between them. Germline CDR1 SGDLS, CDR2 YYNGEE. The CDR3 is 18 amino acids. The CDR3 is CASSVSSTFSKISYEQYV. In DNA form, the CDR3 reads TGTGCCAGCAGCGTATCCTCTACTTTCAGCAAGATATCCTACGAGCAGTACGTC.

This clonotype was seen ten or more times. V usage is TRBV29-1 and J usage is TRBJ1-2; D is unresolved. In germline, CDR1 is SQVTM, CDR2 ANQGSEA. The CDR3 totals 10 residues. V lost 6 bases, J lost 3 bases, and 5 bases lay in between. The CDR3 coding sequence is TGCAGCGTCAACGACTATGGCTACACCTTC. This sequence encodes CSVNDYGYTF.

The table lists this clonotype with many counts. The rearrangement joins TRBV12-3 or TRBV12-4 to TRBJ1-1; D not certain. The CDR3 loop spans 15 amino acids. With 0 bases removed from V and 1 base from J, the gap between germline ends came to 9 bases. The CDR3, as DNA: TGTGCCAGCAGTTTAGCGGACTCGGGGAACACTGAAGCTTTCTTT. Translating gives CASSLADSGNTEAFF.

This clonotype showed up many times. The chain recombines TRBV20-1 with TRBJ1-1; D not certain. Trimming left V 0 bases short and J 2 bases short, with 13 bases between. The CDR3 sequence is 15 residues long. Germline-derived CDR1 and CDR2 are DFQATT and SNEGSKA (reference sequence). The CDR3 sequence: CSAREVPGENTEAFF. CDR3 in DNA: TGCAGTGCTAGAGAGGTCCCCGGAGAAAACACTGAAGCTTTCTTT.

This clonotype was seen ten or more times. The rearrangement joins TRBV12-3 or TRBV12-4 to TRBJ1-4, with 8 bases aligning to TRBD1. The CDR3 runs 14 residues. The trim removed 5 bases at V and 5 bases at J, leaving 4 bases unmatched. In DNA, the CDR3 is TGTGCCAGCAGTCCTGACAGGGGCAATGAAAAACTGTTTTTT. Its translation: CASSPDRGNEKLFF.

This clonotype was picked up many times. This chain links TRBV3-1 with TRBJ1-5; D is uncertain. The CDR3 covers 14 residues. V lost 8 bases and J lost 0, with 11 bases in between. Looked up from germline, CDR1 is LGHDT and CDR2 is YNNKEL (reference sequence). The CDR3 loop reads CASEASYSNQPQHF. CDR3 DNA sequence: TGTGCCAGCGAGGCATCATATAGCAATCAGCCCCAGCATTTT.

The table lists this clonotype with many counts. The chain employs TRBV3-1 and TRBJ1-2; the match to TRBD1 covers 10 bases. This CDR3 is built from 17 residues. Germline-derived CDR1 and CDR2 are LGHDT and YNNKEL (reference sequence). After removal of 0 bases from V and 8 bases from J, the junction contained 12 bases not matched to a gene. CDR3 DNA: TGTGCCAGCAGCCAAGAATTATCCGGGACAGGGGATAGGGGCTACACCTTC. Protein product: CASSQELSGTGDRGYTF.

The chain links TRBV25-1 to TRBJ1-4; D perhaps matches TRBD1 (5 bases). Trimming removed 6 bases from V and 3 bases from J, with 11 bases in between. This CDR3 comprises 14 residues. Germline CDR1 MGHDK, CDR2 SYGVNS. This CDR3 reads CASRPTEPNEKLFF. The CDR3 DNA reads TGTGCCAGCAGGCCGACAGAACCTAATGAAAAACTGTTTTTT.

V gene TRBV19 combines with J gene TRBJ2-3; 8 bases agree with TRBD1. Losses at the gene ends were 5 bases for V and 1 base for J; bases not matched to a gene: 8. This CDR3 contains 16 residues. Germline-derived CDR1 and CDR2 are LNHDA and SQIVND (reference sequence). CDR3 nucleotides: TGTGCCAGTAGTCTCCTGACAGGGGCGGGCACAGATACGCAGTATTTT. Amino acids: CASSLLTGAGTDTQYF.

This clonotype was counted at least ten times. The rearrangement links TRBV24-1 to TRBJ2-5; TRBD2 is a possible D gene (5 bases). CDR3 length equals 16 residues. The V end was cut by 3 bases, the J end by 5 bases, with 18 bases between. CDR1 is KGHDR and CDR2 is SFDVKD in the germline V gene. As DNA, the CDR3 is TGTGCCACCAGTGATGTCGGGATAGAGCACGAGGAGACCCAGTACTTC. Its translation: CATSDVGIEHEETQYF.

This clonotype was seen repeatedly, ten times or more. The chain joins TRBV5-1 to TRBJ2-5; D is uncertain. Trimming cost V 4 bases and J 5 bases, with 15 bases left between them. This CDR3 has 14 residues. Germline V gene sequence: CDR1 SGHRS, CDR2 YFSETQ. DNA for the CDR3: TGCGCCAGCAGCCCGGTGAATTTCATGGAGACCCAGTACTTC. It yields the protein CASSPVNFMETQYF. Variable domain in full (rest from reference TRBV5-1 and TRBJ2-5): KAGVTQTPRYLIKTRGQQVTLSCSPISGHRSVSWYQQTPGQGLQFLFEYFSETQRNKGNFPGRFSGRQFSNSRSEMNVSTLELGDSALYLCASSPVNFMETQYFGPGTRLLVL.

This clonotype was seen repeatedly, ten times or more. V gene TRBV27 combines with J gene TRBJ1-1, with a possible D match to TRBD1 (5 bases). Germline CDR1 is MNHEY and CDR2 is SMNVEV (reference sequence). The CDR3 loop spans 16 amino acids. Trimming took 3 bases from V and 0 from J, leaving 14 bases between them. Here the CDR3 DNA reads TGTGCCAGCAGTTTGACCCTGGGGGTACTGAACACTGAAGCTTTCTTT. Translating gives CASSLTLGVLNTEAFF.

The V gene is TRBV2, the J gene TRBJ2-3, with a weak D call TRBD1 (6 bases). Trimming pared 7 bases from V and 6 bases from J, leaving 20 bases between. Germline CDR1 SNHLY, CDR2 FYNNEI. The CDR3 has 15 residues. The CDR3 region is CASNPRDTHRDTQYF. CDR3 DNA: TGTGCCAGCAATCCCCGGGACACCCATAGGGATACGCAGTATTTT.

This clonotype was seen repeatedly, ten times or more. The V call is TRBV6-2 or TRBV6-3, the J call TRBJ2-7; D could derive from TRBD1 or TRBD2 (6 bases each). CDR3 length: 14 amino acids. Germline assignment: CDR1 MNHEY and CDR2 SVGEGT. V lost 2 bases and J 2 bases, leaving 10 bases between the germline ends. The DNA for the CDR3 is TGTGCCAGCAGTTACGGGGGGACAACCTACGAGCAGTACGTC. It encodes CASSYGGTTYEQYV.

This clonotype came up many times. As DNA, the CDR3 is TGTGCCAGCAGCTTATTTGGACGAGACACTGAAGCTTTCTTT. Its protein product is CASSLFGRDTEAFF. The V gene is TRBV7-2, the J gene TRBJ1-1; D is undetermined. V lost 2 bases and J 3 bases, leaving 10 bases between the germline ends. The CDR3 sequence is 14 residues long. Germline-derived CDR1 and CDR2 are SGHTA and FQGNSA.

This clonotype was seen many times. This chain uses TRBV5-1 with TRBJ2-3, with TRBD2 identical over 9 bases. This CDR3 is 13 amino acids long. J gave up 8 bases and V 0 bases, and 1 base lay outside the gene matches. Germline CDR1 is SGHRS and CDR2 is YFSETQ. The CDR3 DNA is TGCGCCAGCAGCTTGGGACTAGCGGTTACGCAGTATTTT. The encoded protein is CASSLGLAVTQYF.

This clonotype was counted at least ten times. The V call is TRBV6-6, the J call TRBJ2-3; D is possibly TRBD1 (6 bases). With 5 bases removed from V and 1 base from J, the gap between germline ends came to 28 bases. CDR3 length: 20 residues. From germline, CDR1 is MNHNY and CDR2 SVGAGI (reference sequence). CDR3 region: CASSIFRDIQRIGGTDTQYF. The CDR3, as DNA: TGTGCCAGCAGTATATTCCGGGACATACAACGGATTGGCGGCACAGATACGCAGTATTTT.

This clonotype was seen ten or more times. V is TRBV6-2 or TRBV6-3 and J is TRBJ2-1, with 8 bases identical to TRBD1. Trimming removed 6 bases from V and 6 bases from J; junction bases left unmatched: 13. Germline assignment: CDR1 MNHEY and CDR2 SVGEGT. The CDR3 consists of 16 residues. Here the CDR3 reads CASSPLGTGVSNEQFF. The CDR3, as DNA: TGTGCCAGCAGCCCTCTCGGGACAGGTGTCTCCAATGAGCAGTTCTTC.

This clonotype has ten or more counts. The rearrangement links TRBV11-2 to TRBJ2-7; D remains ambiguous. Between the trimmed V and J ends, which lost 1 base and 0 bases, there was a span of 10 bases. Germline V gives CDR1 SGHAT, CDR2 FQNNGV. This CDR3 has 15 amino acids. DNA for the CDR3: TGTGCCAGCAGCTTAGCGCCCCGCAGCTCCTACGAGCAGTACGTC. Its protein is CASSLAPRSSYEQYV.